This record looks at one T cell receptor (beta chain) sequence and its context. Sequencing was performed with immunoSEQ multiplex PCR; in TCRdb, only in-frame clones are kept and a portion is missing. The sample records about 280,000 clones, around nine tenths being singletons. V lost 3 bases to trimming and J lost 2 bases, with 11 bases between them. Germline loops: CDR1 MNHEY, CDR2 SMNVEV (reference sequence). The CDR3 extends over 14 amino acids. The data were taken from a study of blood T cell repertoires in COVID-19. Study-level background: T cells, B-cell-depleted T cells, or PBMCs supplied cDNA or gDNA.

The chain is built from TRBV27 and TRBJ2-7; tentative D call: TRBD2 (6 bases). The sequence was obtained from a woman aged 30 to 39 with COVID-19, enrolled during active disease. Sequenced sample: peripheral blood. For the CDR3, the DNA is TGTGCCAGCAGTTTGGCGGGGATTCCCTACGAGCAGTACTTC. Translated, it gives CASSLAGIPYEQYF.